The 7 T cell receptor beta chains below all came from one sample that was sequenced in a study of cytomegalovirus exposure and HLA in healthy donors. With 60 Vbeta and 13 Jbeta primers, the PCR was carried out. The assay was immunoSEQ multiplex PCR, and TCRdb's table has in-frame clones only and misses some. Of 120,000 or so clones listed, more than 60% were seen once; the top ten hold over 3.5%. The source material was PBMCs. Receptor source: a woman in her 40s in good health and CMV-seronegative.

This chain joins TRBV4-1 and TRBJ2-5, with 10 bases lining up with TRBD2. V trimming: 1 base; J trimming: 2 bases; junction bases outside the gene matches: 4. Germline values: CDR1 MGHRA, CDR2 YSYEKL. This CDR3 contains 16 residues. The CDR3 coding sequence is TGCGCCAGCAGCCAAGCCCTAGCGGGAGCTCAAGAGACCCAGTACTTC. It yields the protein CASSQALAGAQETQYF.

This chain links TRBV2 with TRBJ2-7, with 13 nucleotides matching TRBD2. The V and J ends lost 6 bases and 4 bases, in that order; junction bases with no gene match: 24. The CDR3 loop spans 21 amino acids. Germline CDR1 is SNHLY and CDR2 is FYNNEI. The CDR3, as DNA: TGTGCCAGCAGGGGGCTTGGGTACCCGGGACTAGCGGGACCGGGGGGGTACGAGCAGTACTTC. Translation: CASRGLGYPGLAGPGGYEQYF.

The chain joins TRBV2 to TRBJ1-6; D is perhaps TRBD1 (5 bases). V was pared by 1 base and J by 7 bases, with 11 bases between. The CDR3 sequence is 15 residues long. Germline assignment: CDR1 SNHLY and CDR2 FYNNEI. The CDR3: CASSEEGFKNSPLHF. The DNA of the CDR3 is TGTGCCAGCAGTGAAGAGGGGTTTAAGAATTCACCCCTCCACTTT.

V is TRBV4-3 and J is TRBJ2-7; a weak D match, TRBD2 (5 bases). Per germline, CDR1 LGHNA and CDR2 YSLEER. Trimming cost V 0 bases and J 4 bases, with 16 bases left between them. This CDR3 is built from 16 residues. The CDR3 spells CASSQDGSPSSYEQYF. The CDR3 bases are TGCGCCAGCAGCCAAGATGGGTCCCCTAGCAGTTACGAGCAGTACTTC.

The chain uses TRBV10-1 and TRBJ2-7, with 10 bases fitting TRBD2. Per germline, CDR1 WNHNN and CDR2 SYGVQD (reference sequence). This CDR3 is built from 17 residues. The junction had 13 bases not matched to a gene; V was cut back by 6 bases and J by 2 bases. CDR3 region: CASSGVSGRGPPYEQYF. The CDR3 nucleotides are TGCGCCAGCAGCGGAGTGAGCGGGAGGGGCCCTCCCTACGAGCAGTACTTC.

The gene calls are TRBV5-6 and TRBJ1-1; 8 bases match TRBD1. Losses at the gene ends were 0 bases for V and 4 bases for J; bases not matched to a gene: 2. CDR1 is SGHDT and CDR2 is YYEEEE in the germline V gene. CDR3 length: 14 residues. CDR3 nucleotides: TGTGCCAGCAGCTTGGTGGACAGGGCCACTGAAGCTTTCTTT. The encoded protein is CASSLVDRATEAFF.

This sequence joins TRBV19 and TRBJ1-2, with TRBD1 as a possible D gene (6 bases). Trimming removed 4 bases at V and 5 bases at J, with 14 bases between. The CDR3 consists of 14 residues. Germline V gene data show CDR1 as LNHDA and CDR2 as SQIVND (reference sequence). The CDR3 loop reads CASSTTTGQYGYTF. In nucleotides, the CDR3 is TGTGCCAGTAGTACTACGACAGGCCAATATGGCTACACCTTC.